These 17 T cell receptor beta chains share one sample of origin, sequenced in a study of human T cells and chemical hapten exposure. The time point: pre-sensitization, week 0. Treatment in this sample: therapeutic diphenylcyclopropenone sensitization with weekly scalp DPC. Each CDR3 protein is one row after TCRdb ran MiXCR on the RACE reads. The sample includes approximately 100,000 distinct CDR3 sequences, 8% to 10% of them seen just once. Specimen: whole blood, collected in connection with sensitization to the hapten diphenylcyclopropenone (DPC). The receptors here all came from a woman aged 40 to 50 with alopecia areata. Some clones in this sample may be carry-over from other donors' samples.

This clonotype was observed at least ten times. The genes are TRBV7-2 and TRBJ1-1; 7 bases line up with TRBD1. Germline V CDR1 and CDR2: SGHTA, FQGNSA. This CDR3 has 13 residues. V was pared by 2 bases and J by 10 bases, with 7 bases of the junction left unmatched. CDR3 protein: CASSLHDRAGAFF. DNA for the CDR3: TGTGCCAGCAGCTTACATGACAGGGCGGGAGCTTTCTTT.

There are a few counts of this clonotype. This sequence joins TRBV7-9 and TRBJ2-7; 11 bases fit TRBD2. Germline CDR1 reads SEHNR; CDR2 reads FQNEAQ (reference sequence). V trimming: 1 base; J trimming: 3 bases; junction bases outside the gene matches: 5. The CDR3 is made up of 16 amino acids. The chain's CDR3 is CASSLGTSGGLYEQYF. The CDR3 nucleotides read TGTGCCAGCAGCTTAGGCACTAGCGGGGGACTCTACGAGCAGTACTTC.

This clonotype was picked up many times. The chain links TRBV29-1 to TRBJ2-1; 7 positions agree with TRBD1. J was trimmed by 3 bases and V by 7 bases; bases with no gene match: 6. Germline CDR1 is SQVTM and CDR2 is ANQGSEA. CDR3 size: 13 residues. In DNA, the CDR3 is TGCAGCGGACGGACAGGAGACTACAATGAGCAGTTCTTC. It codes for CSGRTGDYNEQFF.

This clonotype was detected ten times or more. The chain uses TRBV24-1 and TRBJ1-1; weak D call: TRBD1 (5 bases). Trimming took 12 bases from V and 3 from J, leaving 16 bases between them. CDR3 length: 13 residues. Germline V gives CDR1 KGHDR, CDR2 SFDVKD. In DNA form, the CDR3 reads TGTGCCTCCGGCAGCGGGGGTGACACTGAAGCTTTCTTT. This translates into CASGSGGDTEAFF.

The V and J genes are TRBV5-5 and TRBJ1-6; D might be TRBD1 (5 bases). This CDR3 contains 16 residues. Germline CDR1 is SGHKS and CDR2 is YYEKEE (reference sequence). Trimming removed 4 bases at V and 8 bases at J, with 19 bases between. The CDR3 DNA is TGTGCCAGCAGCACGAGGGGCAGAGGCCAGGATTCACCCCTCCACTTT. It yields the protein CASSTRGRGQDSPLHF. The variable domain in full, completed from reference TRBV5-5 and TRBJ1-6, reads DAGVTQSPTHLIKTRGQQVTLRCSPISGHKSVSWYQQVLGQGPQFIFQYYEKEERGRGNFPDRFSARQFPNYSSELNVNALLLGDSALYLCASSTRGRGQDSPLHFGNGTRLTVT.

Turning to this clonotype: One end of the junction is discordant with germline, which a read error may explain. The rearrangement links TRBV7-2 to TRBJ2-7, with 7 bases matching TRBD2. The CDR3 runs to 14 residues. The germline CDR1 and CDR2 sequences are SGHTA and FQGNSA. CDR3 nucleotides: TGTGTCAGCAGCCAGACGGGGGGTCCGCGGGAGCAGTACTTC. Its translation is CVSSQTGGPREQYF.

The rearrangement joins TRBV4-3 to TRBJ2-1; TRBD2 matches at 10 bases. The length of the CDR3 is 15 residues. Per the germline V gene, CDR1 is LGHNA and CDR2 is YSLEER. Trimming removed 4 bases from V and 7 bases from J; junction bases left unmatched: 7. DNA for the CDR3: TGCGCCAGCAGCCGAGAAGCGGGGGGGCCGAATGAGCAGTTCTTC. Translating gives CASSREAGGPNEQFF.

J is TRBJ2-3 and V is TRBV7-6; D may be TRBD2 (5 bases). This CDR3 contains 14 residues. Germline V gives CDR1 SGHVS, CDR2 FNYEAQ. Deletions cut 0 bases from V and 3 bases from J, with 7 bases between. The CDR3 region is CASSLATRTDTQYF. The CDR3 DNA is TGTGCCAGCAGCTTAGCAACTAGGACAGATACGCAGTATTTT.

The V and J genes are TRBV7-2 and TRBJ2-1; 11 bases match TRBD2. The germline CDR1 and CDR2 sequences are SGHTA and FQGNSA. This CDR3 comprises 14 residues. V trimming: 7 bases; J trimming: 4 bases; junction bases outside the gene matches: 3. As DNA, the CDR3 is TGTGCCAGCAATAGCGGGGGGGATTACAATGAGCAGTTCTTC. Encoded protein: CASNSGGDYNEQFF.

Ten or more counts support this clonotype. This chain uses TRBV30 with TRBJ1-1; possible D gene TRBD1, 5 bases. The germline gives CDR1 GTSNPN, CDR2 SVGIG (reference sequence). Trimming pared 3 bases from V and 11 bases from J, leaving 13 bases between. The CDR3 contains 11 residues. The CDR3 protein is CAWRNQGGAFF. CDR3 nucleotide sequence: TGTGCCTGGAGGAATCAGGGAGGGGCTTTCTTT. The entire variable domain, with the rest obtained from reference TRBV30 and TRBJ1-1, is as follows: SQTIHQWPATLVQPVGSPLSLECTVEGTSNPNLYWYRQAAGRGLQLLFYSVGIGQISSEVPQNLSASRPQDRQFILSSKKLLLSDSGFYLCAWRNQGGAFFGQGTRLTVV.

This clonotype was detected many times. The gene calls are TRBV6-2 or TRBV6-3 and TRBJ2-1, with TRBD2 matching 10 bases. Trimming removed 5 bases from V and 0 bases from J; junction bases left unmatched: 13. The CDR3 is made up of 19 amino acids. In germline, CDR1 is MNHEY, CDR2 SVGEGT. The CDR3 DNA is TGTGCCAGCAGTAACCTCCCTAGCGGGGGCCATAGCTCCTACAATGAGCAGTTCTTC. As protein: CASSNLPSGGHSSYNEQFF.

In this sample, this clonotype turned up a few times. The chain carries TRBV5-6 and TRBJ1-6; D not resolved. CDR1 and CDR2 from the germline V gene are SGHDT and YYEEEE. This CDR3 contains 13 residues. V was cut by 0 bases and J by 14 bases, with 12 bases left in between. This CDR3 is CASSLGERFTLHF. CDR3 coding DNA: TGTGCCAGCAGCTTGGGAGAGAGGTTCACCCTCCACTTT.

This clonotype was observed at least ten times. The CDR3 DNA is TGTGCCAGCACCCGTTACGACGAGCAGTACTTC. Amino acid sequence: CASTRYDEQYF. This chain joins TRBV6-2 or TRBV6-3 and TRBJ2-7; no clear D gene. Germline CDR1 and CDR2: MNHEY and SVGEGT. The germline V and J ends were trimmed by 7 bases and 5 bases, with 9 bases remaining between them. The CDR3 is 11 amino acids.

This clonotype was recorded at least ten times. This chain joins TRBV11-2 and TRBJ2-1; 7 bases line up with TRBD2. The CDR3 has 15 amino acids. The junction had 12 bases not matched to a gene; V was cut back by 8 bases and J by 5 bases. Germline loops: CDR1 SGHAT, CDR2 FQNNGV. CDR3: CASSPGAGTHNEQFF. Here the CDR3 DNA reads TGTGCCAGCTCCCCCGGAGCGGGGACTCACAATGAGCAGTTCTTC.

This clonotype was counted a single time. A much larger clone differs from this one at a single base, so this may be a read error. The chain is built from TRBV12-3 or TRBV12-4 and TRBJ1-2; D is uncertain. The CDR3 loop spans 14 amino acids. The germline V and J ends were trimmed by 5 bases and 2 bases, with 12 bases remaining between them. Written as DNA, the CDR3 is TGTGCCAGCAGTAGTAGGGCGCTGAACTATGGCTACACCTTC. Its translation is CASSSRALNYGYTF.

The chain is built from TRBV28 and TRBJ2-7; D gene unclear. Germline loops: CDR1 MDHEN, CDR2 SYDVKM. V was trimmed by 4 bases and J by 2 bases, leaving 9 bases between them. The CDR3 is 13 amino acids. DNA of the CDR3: TGTGCCAGCAGTTATCTTAAAACCTACGAGCAGTACTTC. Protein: CASSYLKTYEQYF.

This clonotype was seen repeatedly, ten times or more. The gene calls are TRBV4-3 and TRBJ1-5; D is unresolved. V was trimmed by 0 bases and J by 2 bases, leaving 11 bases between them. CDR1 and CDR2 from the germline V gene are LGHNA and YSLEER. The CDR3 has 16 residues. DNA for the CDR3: TGCGCCAGCAGCCAAGATTTCACGGGTGGCAATCAGCCCCAGCATTTT. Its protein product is CASSQDFTGGNQPQHF.